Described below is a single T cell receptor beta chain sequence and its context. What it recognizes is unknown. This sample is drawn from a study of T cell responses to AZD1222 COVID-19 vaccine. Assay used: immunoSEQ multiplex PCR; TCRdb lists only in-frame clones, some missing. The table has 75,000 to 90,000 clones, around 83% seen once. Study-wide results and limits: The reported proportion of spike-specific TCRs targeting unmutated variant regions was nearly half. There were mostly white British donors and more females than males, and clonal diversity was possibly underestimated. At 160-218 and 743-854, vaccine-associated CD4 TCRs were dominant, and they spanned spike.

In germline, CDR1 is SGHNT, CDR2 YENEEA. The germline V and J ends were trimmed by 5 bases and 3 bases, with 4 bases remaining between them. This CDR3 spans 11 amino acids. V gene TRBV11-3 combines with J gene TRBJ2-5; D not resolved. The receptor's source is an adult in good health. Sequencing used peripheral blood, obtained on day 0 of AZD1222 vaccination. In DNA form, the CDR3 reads TGTGCCAGCAGCAAAGAAGAGACCCAGTACTTC. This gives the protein CASSKEETQYF.